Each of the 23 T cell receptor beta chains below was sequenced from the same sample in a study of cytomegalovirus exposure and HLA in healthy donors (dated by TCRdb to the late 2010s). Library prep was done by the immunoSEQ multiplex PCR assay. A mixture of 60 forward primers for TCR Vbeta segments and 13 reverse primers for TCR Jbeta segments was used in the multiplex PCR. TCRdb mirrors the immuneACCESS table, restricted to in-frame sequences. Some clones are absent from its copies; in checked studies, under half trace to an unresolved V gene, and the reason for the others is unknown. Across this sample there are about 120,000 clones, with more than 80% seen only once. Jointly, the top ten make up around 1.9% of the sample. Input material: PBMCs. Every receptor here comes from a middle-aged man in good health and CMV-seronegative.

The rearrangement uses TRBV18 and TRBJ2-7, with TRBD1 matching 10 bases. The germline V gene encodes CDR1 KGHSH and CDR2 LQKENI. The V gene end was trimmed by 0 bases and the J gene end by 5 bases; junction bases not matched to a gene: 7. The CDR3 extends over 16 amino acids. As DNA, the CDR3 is TGTGCCAGCTCACCACCATCGACAGGGGGCGGCGACGAGCAGTACTTC. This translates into CASSPPSTGGGDEQYF.

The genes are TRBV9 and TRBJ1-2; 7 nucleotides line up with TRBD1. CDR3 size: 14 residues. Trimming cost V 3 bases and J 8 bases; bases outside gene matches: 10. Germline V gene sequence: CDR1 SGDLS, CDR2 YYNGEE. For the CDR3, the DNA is TGTGCCAGCAGCGGATTGGACAGGCCGAGGGGCTACACCTTC. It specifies CASSGLDRPRGYTF.

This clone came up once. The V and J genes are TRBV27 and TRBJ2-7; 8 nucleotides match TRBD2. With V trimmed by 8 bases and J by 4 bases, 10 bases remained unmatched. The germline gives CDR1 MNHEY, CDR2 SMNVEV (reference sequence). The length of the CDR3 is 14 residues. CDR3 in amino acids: CASASRGGPYEQYF. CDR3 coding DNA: TGTGCCAGCGCCTCCCGGGGGGGACCTTACGAGCAGTACTTC.

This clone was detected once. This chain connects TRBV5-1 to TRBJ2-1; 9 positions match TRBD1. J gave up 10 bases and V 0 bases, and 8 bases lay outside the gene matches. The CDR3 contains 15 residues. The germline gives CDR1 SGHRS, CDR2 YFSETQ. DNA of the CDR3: TGCGCCAGCAGCTTGGACCCACAGGGGGCAGGGGAGCAGTTCTTC. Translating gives CASSLDPQGAGEQFF. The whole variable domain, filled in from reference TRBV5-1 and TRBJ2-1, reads KAGVTQTPRYLIKTRGQQVTLSCSPISGHRSVSWYQQTPGQGLQFLFEYFSETQRNKGNFPGRFSGRQFSNSRSEMNVSTLELGDSALYLCASSLDPQGAGEQFFGPGTRLTVL.

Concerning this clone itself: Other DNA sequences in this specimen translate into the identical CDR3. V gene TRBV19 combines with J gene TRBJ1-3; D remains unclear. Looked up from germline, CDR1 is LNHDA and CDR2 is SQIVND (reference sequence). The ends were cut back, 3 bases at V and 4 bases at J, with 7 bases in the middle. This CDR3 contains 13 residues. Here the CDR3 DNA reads TGTGCCAGTAGTATCCGGGGAGGAAACACCATATATTTT. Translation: CASSIRGGNTIYF.

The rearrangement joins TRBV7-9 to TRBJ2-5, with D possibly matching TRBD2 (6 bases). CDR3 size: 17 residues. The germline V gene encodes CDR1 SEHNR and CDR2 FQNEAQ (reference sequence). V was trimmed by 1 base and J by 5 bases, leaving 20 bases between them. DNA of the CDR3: TGTGCCAGCAGCTTAGACCCCCGGTCTTTTGGGAGGGAGACCCAGTACTTC. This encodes CASSLDPRSFGRETQYF.

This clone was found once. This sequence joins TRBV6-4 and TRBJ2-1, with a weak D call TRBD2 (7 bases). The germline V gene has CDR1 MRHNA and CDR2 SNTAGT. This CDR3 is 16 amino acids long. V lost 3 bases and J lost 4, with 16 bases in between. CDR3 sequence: CASSEDWGGAYNEQFF. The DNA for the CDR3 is TGTGCCAGCAGTGAAGATTGGGGGGGGGCGTACAATGAGCAGTTCTTC.

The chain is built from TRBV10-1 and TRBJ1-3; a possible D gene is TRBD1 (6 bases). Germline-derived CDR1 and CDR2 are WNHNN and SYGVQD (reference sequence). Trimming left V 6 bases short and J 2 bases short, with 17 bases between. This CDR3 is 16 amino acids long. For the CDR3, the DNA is TGCGCCAGCAGGTACCGGACAGAGGACGCTGGAAACACCATATATTTT. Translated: CASRYRTEDAGNTIYF.

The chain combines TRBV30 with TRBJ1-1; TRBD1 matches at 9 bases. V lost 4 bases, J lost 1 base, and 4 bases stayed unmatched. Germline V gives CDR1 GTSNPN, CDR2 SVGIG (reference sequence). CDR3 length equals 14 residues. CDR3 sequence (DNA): TGTGCCTGGACCTGGGGACAGGGGAACACTGAAGCTTTCTTT. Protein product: CAWTWGQGNTEAFF.

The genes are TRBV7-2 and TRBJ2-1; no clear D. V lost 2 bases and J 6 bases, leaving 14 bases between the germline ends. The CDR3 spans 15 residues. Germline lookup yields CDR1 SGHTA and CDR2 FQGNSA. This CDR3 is CASSLQAALGNEQFF. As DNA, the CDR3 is TGTGCCAGCAGCTTACAAGCCGCCCTAGGCAATGAGCAGTTCTTC.

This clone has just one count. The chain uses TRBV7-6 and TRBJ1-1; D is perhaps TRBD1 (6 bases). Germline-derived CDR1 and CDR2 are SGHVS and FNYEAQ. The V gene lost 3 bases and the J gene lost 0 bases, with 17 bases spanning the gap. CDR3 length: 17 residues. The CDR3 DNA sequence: TGTGCCAGCAGCTTCCAGCCGGGACACTTAGTGAACACTGAAGCTTTCTTT. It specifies CASSFQPGHLVNTEAFF.

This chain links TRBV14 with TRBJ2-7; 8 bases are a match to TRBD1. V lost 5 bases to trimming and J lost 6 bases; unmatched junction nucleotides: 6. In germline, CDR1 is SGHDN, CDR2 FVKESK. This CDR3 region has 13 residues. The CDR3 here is CASSIRTGSEQYF. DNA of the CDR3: TGTGCCAGCAGCATCCGGACAGGGAGCGAGCAGTACTTC.

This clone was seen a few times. This CDR3 reads CASSPAGNEQFF. DNA for the CDR3: TGTGCCAGCAGCCCAGCGGGGAACGAGCAGTTCTTC. The gene calls are TRBV5-4 and TRBJ2-1; 7 bases map to TRBD2. V shed 4 bases, J shed 10 bases, and the junction held 5 bases outside the gene matches. The CDR3 consists of 12 residues. In germline, CDR1 is SGHNT, CDR2 YYREEE (reference sequence).

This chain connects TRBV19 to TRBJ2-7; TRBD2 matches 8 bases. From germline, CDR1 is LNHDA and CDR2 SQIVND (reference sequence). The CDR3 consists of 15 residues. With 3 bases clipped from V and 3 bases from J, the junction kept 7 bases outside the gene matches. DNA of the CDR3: TGTGCCAGTAGTATGTCAGCGGGAGCTGGCTACGAGCAGTACTTC. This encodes CASSMSAGAGYEQYF. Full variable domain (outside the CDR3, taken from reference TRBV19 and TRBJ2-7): DGGITQSPKYLFRKEGQNVTLSCEQNLNHDAMYWYRQDPGQGLRLIYYSQIVNDFQKGDIAEGYSVSREKKESFPLTVTSAQKNPTAFYLCASSMSAGAGYEQYFGPGTRLTVT.

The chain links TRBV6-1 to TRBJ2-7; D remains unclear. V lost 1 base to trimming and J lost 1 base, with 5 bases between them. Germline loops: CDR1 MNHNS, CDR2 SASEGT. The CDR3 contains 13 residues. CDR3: CASSEVRSYEQYF. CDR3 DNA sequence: TGTGCCAGCAGTGAAGTCAGGTCCTACGAGCAGTACTTC.

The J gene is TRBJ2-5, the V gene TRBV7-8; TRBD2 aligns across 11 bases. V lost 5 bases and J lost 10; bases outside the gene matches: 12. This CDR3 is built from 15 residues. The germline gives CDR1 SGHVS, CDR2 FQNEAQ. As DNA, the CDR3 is TGTGCCAGCAGCGGGGGACTAGCGGTTCGAGGTTTCCAGTACTTC. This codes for CASSGGLAVRGFQYF. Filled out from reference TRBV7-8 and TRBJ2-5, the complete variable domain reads GAGVSQSPRYKVAKRGQDVALRCDPISGHVSLFWYQQALGQGPEFLTYFQNEAQLDKSGLPSDRFFAERPEGSVSTLKIQRTQQEDSAVYLCASSGGLAVRGFQYFGPGTRLLVL.

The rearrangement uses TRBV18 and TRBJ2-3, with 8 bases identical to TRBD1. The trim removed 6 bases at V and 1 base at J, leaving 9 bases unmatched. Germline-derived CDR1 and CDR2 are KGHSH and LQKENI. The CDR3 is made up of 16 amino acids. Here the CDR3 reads CASSAVVGQGTDTQYF. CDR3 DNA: TGTGCCAGCTCCGCCGTCGTGGGACAGGGCACAGATACGCAGTATTTT.

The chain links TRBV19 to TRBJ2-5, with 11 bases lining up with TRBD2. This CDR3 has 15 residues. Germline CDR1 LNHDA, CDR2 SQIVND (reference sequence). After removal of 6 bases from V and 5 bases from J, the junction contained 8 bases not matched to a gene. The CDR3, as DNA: TGTGCCAGTAGCCTCCTAGCGGGAGGCCGGGAGACCCAGTACTTC. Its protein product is CASSLLAGGRETQYF.

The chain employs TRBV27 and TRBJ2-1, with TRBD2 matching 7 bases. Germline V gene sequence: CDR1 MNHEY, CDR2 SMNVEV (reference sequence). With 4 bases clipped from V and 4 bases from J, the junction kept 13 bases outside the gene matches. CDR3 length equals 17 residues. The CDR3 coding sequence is TGTGCCAGCAGTTCCCTCCTGGAGCGGGAACATTACAATGAGCAGTTCTTC. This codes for CASSSLLEREHYNEQFF.

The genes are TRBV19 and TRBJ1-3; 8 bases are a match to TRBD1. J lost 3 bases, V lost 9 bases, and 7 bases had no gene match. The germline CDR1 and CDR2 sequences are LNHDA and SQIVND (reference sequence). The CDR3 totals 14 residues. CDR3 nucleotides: TGTGCCAGCCAAGACAGGGGACGTGGAAACACCATATATTTT. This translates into CASQDRGRGNTIYF.

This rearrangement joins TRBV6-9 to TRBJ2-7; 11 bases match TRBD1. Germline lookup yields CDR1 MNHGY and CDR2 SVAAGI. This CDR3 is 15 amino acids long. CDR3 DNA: TGTGCCAGCAGTTACCCCCCGCGGGACAGGGGGGGGATACGTGTC. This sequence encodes CASSYPPRDRGGIRV.

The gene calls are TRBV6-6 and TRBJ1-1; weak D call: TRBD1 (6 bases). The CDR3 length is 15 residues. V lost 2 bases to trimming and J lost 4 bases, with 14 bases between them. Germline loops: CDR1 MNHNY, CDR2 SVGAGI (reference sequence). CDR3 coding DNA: TGTGCCAGCAGTTACGAGGTTAGGGGGGGCACTGAAGCTTTCTTT. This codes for CASSYEVRGGTEAFF.

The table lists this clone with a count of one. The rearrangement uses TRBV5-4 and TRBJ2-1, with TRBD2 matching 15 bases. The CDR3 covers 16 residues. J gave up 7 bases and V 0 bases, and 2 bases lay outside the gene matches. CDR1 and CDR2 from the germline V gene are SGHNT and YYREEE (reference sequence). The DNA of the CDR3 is TGTGCCAGCAGCTTGGGAGGGACTAGCGGGAGGAATGAGCAGTTCTTC. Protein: CASSLGGTSGRNEQFF.